The clone carrying this T cell receptor beta chain appeared many times. As yet, its antigen is unknown. Trimming stripped 2 bases from V and 5 bases from J, with 11 bases between. Germline CDR1 is WSHSY and CDR2 is SAAADI. The CDR3 is 14 residues long. The TCR beta CDR3 regions underwent amplification using RNA transcripts as the source. The TCR CDR3 was amplified in a first-round RT-PCR using the HTBI primer set. One entry per CDR3 protein, called by TCRdb with MiXCR from the multiplex PCR reads. Here the sample spans 600,000 to 750,000 distinct CDR3 sequences, roughly 17% being singletons. This entry is derived from a study of T cells in Graves' hyperthyroidism and ophthalmopathy. Across the study: Staff took peripheral blood when the initial diagnosis was made, before any treatment began.

Regarding the study as a whole: Among thyroid clonotypes expanded above 0.001, most also appeared in blood.

Sequenced material: blood. The sequence derives from a man over 45 with Graves' hyperthyroidism. The chain recombines TRBV10-2 with TRBJ2-3; the D gene is possibly TRBD2 (5 bases). CDR3: CASSEVSGEDTQYF. The CDR3 nucleotides are TGCGCCAGCAGTGAGGTCAGCGGTGAAGATACGCAGTATTTT.